This record covers a single T cell receptor beta chain. This clonotype was observed a handful of times. Its antigen is still unknown. No quality values exist for individual bases; no much larger clone is one base distant. This sample stems from a study of T cells in Graves' hyperthyroidism and ophthalmopathy (dated by TCRdb to about 2019). General notes on the study: Peripheral blood was collected at initial diagnosis, before any treatment. To identify distinguishing TCR V-J signatures, a discovery cohort of about 100 patients was used, comprising 43 with Graves' ophthalmopathy and around 60 with stable Graves' hyperthyroidism. Prospective prediction of ophthalmopathy was tested in an independent validation cohort of fewer than 20 hyperthyroidism patients and 15 to 17 patients who later progressed to ophthalmopathy. For training and testing, the 100 or so patients in the discovery cohort were randomly divided in a 7:3 ratio. In addition, the study compared T-cell repertoires in thyroid tissue and in blood from roughly 6 Graves' hyperthyroidism patients. After sampling, hyperthyroidism patients received methimazole starting at 30 mg daily, and ophthalmopathy patients received high-dose intravenous methylprednisolone. According to the paper, TCR Vbeta CDR3 sequencing was carried out on 135 peripheral blood samples, which came from under 50 ophthalmopathy, roughly 75 hyperthyroidism and roughly 17 progressor patients. The research as a whole found: A model built on a 13 V-J signature distinguished ophthalmopathy from stable hyperthyroidism, reaching 85% to 90% sensitivity and approximately 81% specificity in cross-validation and 80%/75% in testing. Most expanded thyroid clonotypes (frequency above 0.001) were also found in blood, which suggests that blood repertoires may mirror thyroid immune responses. No statistical method was used to fix the sample size in advance, and group allocation was not hidden from the investigators. In validation, the model predicted progression to ophthalmopathy a median of roughly six months before onset, with 65% to 71% sensitivity and nearly 75% specificity.

The TCR beta CDR3 regions were amplified from RNA transcripts. The first round of RT-PCR for the TCR CDR3 was performed with the HTBI primer set and the Qiagen OneStep RT-PCR kit. Libraries were constructed in a second round of multiplex PCR, after which size selection and purification were performed. Sequencing of the libraries was done on an Illumina HiSeq2000 using paired-end 100 bp reads. The study's processing was this. SOAPnuke was used to process the raw data, throwing out any read that contained adapters or uncalled bases, had a mean Phred below 15, or lacked an exact constant-primer or identifier match. COPE v1.2.5 was used to merge high-quality paired reads, and clonotypes were defined as unique nucleotide sequences. MiTCR v1.1 was used to align clonotypes to the IMGT TRBV, TRBD and TRBJ reference segments. The analysis included only V-J combinations with a frequency above 0.0001, which together covered over 98% of the repertoires. The TCS score was defined as F50 (clonal expansion) divided by E x V (chaos), with BLOSUM62-based TCRdist calculated between CDR3 peptides within each V-J. Welch's t-statistics and random forest reduced roughly 530 V-J features to roughly 13, which were used in a naive Bayes classifier (R e1071). The public reads were reprocessed in TCRdb via fastp at Q25 and MiXCR, keeping in-frame beta chains. Rows are unified per CDR3 protein, each entry keeping the most common DNA and genes. The V and J calls here are based on TCRdb, not the publication. The sample contains 300,000 to 350,000 distinct CDR3 sequences, 14% of them found a single time. Clones ranked in the top ten supply around 25% of the sample.

Stable Graves' hyperthyroidism was defined as the absence of progression to ophthalmopathy over 18 months of follow-up. Hyperthyroidism patients were newly diagnosed, had a disease duration of under 2 months, and were aged 18 to 65 years. The study excluded patients with uncontrolled infections, other autoimmune diseases, pregnancy or lactation. Clinical symptoms, serum thyroxine and TRAb, thyroid ultrasound, and orbital computed tomography formed the basis for the diagnoses. PBMCs were separated from roughly 10 ml of fresh peripheral blood using Ficoll-Paque density gradient centrifugation. Total RNA was extracted using Trizol reagent, and RNA quality was assessed on an Agilent 2100 Bioanalyzer. The germline V gene (reference sequence) sets CDR1 to DFQATT and CDR2 to SNEGSKA. V lost 6 bases and J lost 5 bases; the stretch between them is 19 bases long. The CDR3 runs 14 residues from the cysteine to the phenylalanine. Only CDR3 DNA remains: 42 bases, in frame from the first base.

The sequenced sample was blood. The sequence came from a woman aged 25 to 39 with Graves' hyperthyroidism. The rearrangement joined TRBV20-1 to TRBJ2-5; the D region is possibly TRBD1 or TRBD2, each matching across 5 bases. The CDR3 loop reads CSAVHSRAGETQYF. The base sequence is TGCAGTGCAGTGCACAGCAGGGCGGGTGAGACCCAGTACTTC.